A selection of T cell receptor beta chains follows, all from one sample in a study of shared clonotypes between healthy human individuals. Repertoires were generated with immunoSEQ multiplex PCR, while TCRdb's copy carries only in-frame clones and drops some. Of approximately 2.5 million clones in the sample, roughly nine tenths were seen once. Sample: naive CD4+ T cells sorted from blood. Every receptor here comes from a man aged 18 to 29 in good health. Each CDR3 is given with its conserved first and last residue. Fields, in order: J gene, D gene, V gene, clone size, CDR3 protein, CDR3 DNA. A D gene is named only where the DNA matches it firmly. Some rows mark clone size as missing; the rest say once, few, many or name a class of expanded clone.

>TRBJ2-7|-|TRBV5-4|-
CASSLGELEQYF
TGTGCCAGCAGCTTGGGGGAATTGGAGCAGTACTTC
>TRBJ2-5|TRBD1|TRBV9|-
CASSTGGFQETQYF
TGTGCCAGCAGTACAGGGGGCTTTCAAGAGACCCAGTACTTC
>TRBJ1-4|-|TRBV28|once
CASSLLMERLREKLFF
TGTGCCAGCAGTTTATTAATGGAAAGATTAAGGGAAAAACTGTTTTTT
>TRBJ2-6|-|TRBV5-1|-
CASNSGARPGANVLTF
TGCGCCAGCAACTCCGGGGCCCGGCCCGGGGCCAACGTCCTGACTTTC
>TRBJ1-1|-|TRBV6-1|-
CASSGGSSTEAFF
TGTGCCAGCAGTGGGGGGAGTAGCACTGAAGCTTTCTTT
>TRBJ2-7|-|TRBV28|once
CASSTPPGGLRYEQYF
TGTGCCAGCAGTACGCCCCCAGGGGGGTTAAGGTACGAGCAGTACTTC
>TRBJ2-5|-|TRBV5-1|-
CASSLSVERETQYF
TGCGCCAGCAGCTTGTCCGTAGAACGGGAGACCCAGTACTTC
>TRBJ1-1|-|TRBV5-5|-
CASSFGAQEYTEAFF
TGTGCCAGCAGCTTTGGGGCACAGGAATACACTGAAGCTTTCTTT
>TRBJ2-7|-|TRBV29-1|-
CSVGPRAASYEQYF
TGCAGCGTTGGGCCCCGAGCGGCCTCCTACGAGCAGTACTTC
>TRBJ2-5|-|TRBV19|-
CASSIRRGMEETQYF
TGTGCCAGTAGTATACGTCGGGGGATGGAGGAGACCCAGTACTTC